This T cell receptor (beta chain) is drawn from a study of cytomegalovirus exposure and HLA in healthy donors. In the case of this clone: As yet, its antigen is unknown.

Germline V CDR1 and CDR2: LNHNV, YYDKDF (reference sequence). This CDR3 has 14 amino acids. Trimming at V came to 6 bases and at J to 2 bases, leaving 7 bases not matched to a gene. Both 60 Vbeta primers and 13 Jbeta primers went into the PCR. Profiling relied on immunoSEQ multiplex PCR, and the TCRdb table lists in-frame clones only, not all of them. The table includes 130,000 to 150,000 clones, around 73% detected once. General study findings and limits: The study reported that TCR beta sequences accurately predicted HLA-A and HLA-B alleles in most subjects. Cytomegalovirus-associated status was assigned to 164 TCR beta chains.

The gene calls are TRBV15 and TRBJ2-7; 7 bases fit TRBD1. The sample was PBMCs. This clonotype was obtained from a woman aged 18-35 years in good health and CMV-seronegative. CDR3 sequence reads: CATSPRRGPYEQYF. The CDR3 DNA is TGTGCCACCAGTCCTCGAAGGGGGCCCTACGAGCAGTACTTC.